The T cell receptor beta chain under discussion was sequenced for a study of T cell responses to AZD1222 COVID-19 vaccine. Assay used: immunoSEQ multiplex PCR; TCRdb lists only in-frame clones, some missing. The sample lists 100,000 to 150,000 clones, more than 90% seen once, with about 2.1% in the top ten. Germline loops: CDR1 SNHLY, CDR2 FYNNEI. V was clipped by 4 bases and J by 4 bases; unmatched bases: 5. This CDR3 comprises 16 residues. The receptor's source is an adult who received the AZD1222 COVID-19 vaccine. This specimen was peripheral blood, taken 28 days after the second AZD1222 dose. This chain joins TRBV2 and TRBJ2-3; 13 nucleotides align to TRBD2. The CDR3 loop is CASSVGLAGAADTQYF. CDR3 sequence (DNA): TGTGCCAGCAGTGTAGGACTAGCGGGGGCGGCAGATACGCAGTATTTT.